The source of this T cell receptor beta chain is a study of T cell repertoires in cytomegalovirus infection. Across the study: Signatures in public TCR beta sequences pointed to both CMV infection and matching HLA type.

Turning to this clonotype: No antigen is known for it.

Study-level findings and limits: Cumulative public TCR beta family frequency identified carriers of CMV plus the relevant HLA. HLA-C-restricted CMV-specific TCR beta clonotypes prevailed in the ex vivo response.

Each CDR3 protein is one row after TCRdb ran MiXCR on the reads. The table lists around 450,000 distinct CDR3 sequences, roughly 30% of them singletons. The CDR3 is made up of 14 amino acids. The germline gives CDR1 DFQATT, CDR2 SNEGSKA (reference sequence). V lost 6 bases to trimming and J lost 3 bases; unmatched junction nucleotides: 5. The source of this sequence is a human donor in good health (CMV status not recorded). Some clones in this sample may be carry-over from other donors' samples. Material: PBMCs. The rearrangement uses TRBV20-1 and TRBJ2-7, with 13 bases fitting TRBD2. Written as DNA, the CDR3 is TGCAGTGCCAAACTAGCGGGGGGGCGCTACGAGCAGTACTTC. Translating gives CSAKLAGGRYEQYF.